These 6 T cell receptor beta chains were all obtained from the same sample, sequenced in a study of blood T cell repertoires in COVID-19. The table came from immunoSEQ multiplex PCR; TCRdb's copy has only in-frame clones and leaves some out. The profile shows around 400,000 clones, about 87% of them singletons. Sample: peripheral blood. These receptors came from a woman aged 55-75 years with COVID-19, enrolled during active disease.

CDR3 nucleotide sequence: TGTGCCAGTAGTGCGGACAGGGTAGCGTTCGAGCAGTACTTC. Its translation is CASSADRVAFEQYF. The V call is TRBV19, the J call TRBJ2-7, with TRBD1 matching over 8 bases. The CDR3 length is 14 residues. In germline, CDR1 is LNHDA, CDR2 SQIVND (reference sequence). V lost 5 bases to trimming and J lost 6 bases; unmatched junction nucleotides: 9.

The genes are TRBV11-2 and TRBJ1-2; D call uncertain. V was pared by 5 bases and J by 8 bases, with 18 bases between. The length of the CDR3 is 14 residues. From germline, CDR1 is SGHAT and CDR2 FQNNGV. In nucleotides, the CDR3 is TGTGCCAGCAGCCCGACCCGGACGGGAGTCGGCTACACCTTC. It encodes CASSPTRTGVGYTF.

The rearrangement uses TRBV6-5 and TRBJ2-5, with 9 bases matching TRBD1. Germline V gives CDR1 MNHEY, CDR2 SVGAGI. With V trimmed by 2 bases and J by 5 bases, 6 bases remained unmatched. The CDR3 spans 15 residues. DNA for the CDR3: TGTGCCAGCAGTTACAGGGGGACAGGGCTGGAGACCCAGTACTTC. Translated, it gives CASSYRGTGLETQYF.

The rearrangement links TRBV9 to TRBJ1-4, with D possibly TRBD1 on 6 matching bases. There are 13 residues in the CDR3. The V gene's germline CDR1 is SGDLS and CDR2 YYNGEE. The V end lost 4 bases, the J end lost 14 bases, and 18 bases lay between the germline ends. The CDR3 coding sequence is TGTGCCAGCAGCCCCCGACAGGTCGGGAGGCTGTTTTTT. Translation gives CASSPRQVGRLFF.

The V call is TRBV6-1, the J call TRBJ2-7; 7 nucleotides line up with TRBD1. Germline V CDR1 and CDR2: MNHNS, SASEGT. The CDR3 contains 16 residues. V dropped 4 bases and J dropped 3; count of bases not matched to a gene: 12. The CDR3 protein is CASSVISGTAIYEQYF. As DNA, the CDR3 is TGTGCCAGCAGTGTAATATCCGGGACAGCAATCTACGAGCAGTACTTC.

The chain combines TRBV10-3 with TRBJ1-1; the D is unclear. The length of the CDR3 is 13 residues. Per germline, CDR1 ENHRY and CDR2 SYGVKD. Trimming removed 4 bases from V and 1 base from J, with 7 bases in between. The CDR3 loop is CAISVHPNTEAFF. The CDR3, as DNA: TGTGCCATCAGTGTACACCCGAACACTGAAGCTTTCTTT.